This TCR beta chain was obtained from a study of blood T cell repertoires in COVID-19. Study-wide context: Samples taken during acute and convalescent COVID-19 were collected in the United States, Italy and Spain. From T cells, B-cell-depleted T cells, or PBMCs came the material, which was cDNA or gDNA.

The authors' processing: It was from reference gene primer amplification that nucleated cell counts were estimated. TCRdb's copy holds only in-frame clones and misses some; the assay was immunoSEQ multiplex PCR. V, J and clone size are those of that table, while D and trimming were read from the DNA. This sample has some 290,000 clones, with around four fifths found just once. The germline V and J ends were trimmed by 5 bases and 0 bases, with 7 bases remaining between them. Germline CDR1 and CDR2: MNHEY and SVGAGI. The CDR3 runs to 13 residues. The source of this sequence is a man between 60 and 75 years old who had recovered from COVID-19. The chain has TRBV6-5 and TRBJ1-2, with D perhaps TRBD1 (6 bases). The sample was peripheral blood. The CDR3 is CASSQGPNYGYTF. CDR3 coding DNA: TGTGCCAGCAGTCAGGGGCCTAACTATGGCTACACCTTC.